One sample yielded the 6 T cell receptor beta chains listed below, sequenced in a study of Graves' ophthalmopathy and Graves' hyperthyroidism. RNA transcripts yielded amplified TCR beta CDR3 regions. The first-round RT-PCR employed HTBI primers together with the Qiagen OneStep RT-PCR kit. A multiplex PCR was then performed as the second round. TCRdb analysed the multiplex PCR reads with MiXCR anew, one entry per CDR3 protein. The table lists about 740,000 distinct CDR3 sequences, roughly 41% of them singletons, with 40% to 45% in the top ten. The sequencing input was peripheral blood. The receptor set was obtained from an adult man with Graves' ophthalmopathy.

The rearrangement uses TRBV7-9 and TRBJ2-7; D not certain. Germline CDR1 reads SEHNR; CDR2 reads FQNEAQ (reference sequence). The CDR3 extends over 16 amino acids. V was trimmed by 5 bases and J by 3 bases, leaving 20 bases between them. For the CDR3, the DNA is TGTGCCAGCAGCCGTAACCCTTGGACGGGTGACTACGAGCAGTACTTC. This codes for CASSRNPWTGDYEQYF.

The genes are TRBV19 and TRBJ1-5; the match to TRBD1 covers 8 bases. Germline V lookup: CDR1 LNHDA, CDR2 SQIVND (reference sequence). The trim removed 7 bases at V and 6 bases at J, leaving 20 bases unmatched. The CDR3 extends over 18 amino acids. The CDR3 region has the DNA TGTGCCAGTACCCCCGAGGGACGGACAGGGTCGGGCTCTCAGCCCCAGCATTTT. This gives the protein CASTPEGRTGSGSQPQHF.

The chain combines TRBV29-1 with TRBJ1-6; no definite D call. From germline, CDR1 is SQVTM and CDR2 ANQGSEA. This CDR3 has 14 amino acids. V gave up 1 base and J gave up 7 bases, with 11 bases separating them. The DNA of the CDR3 is TGCAGCGTTGAAGTAGGGTACGAGAATTCACCCCTCCACTTT. Protein product: CSVEVGYENSPLHF.

The V and J genes are TRBV2 and TRBJ1-2, with 9 bases identical to TRBD1. J lost 7 bases, V lost 7 bases, and 7 bases had no gene match. This CDR3 is built from 13 residues. The germline CDR1 and CDR2 sequences are SNHLY and FYNNEI. The CDR3 protein is CASTLDRGAGYTF. As DNA, the CDR3 is TGTGCCAGCACCCTGGACAGGGGTGCTGGCTACACCTTC.

V is TRBV24-1 and J is TRBJ2-3, with D possibly called TRBD1 or TRBD2 (5 bases each). Germline CDR1 and CDR2: KGHDR and SFDVKD. With 4 bases removed from V and 0 bases from J, the gap between germline ends came to 13 bases. This CDR3 has 16 amino acids. The CDR3 DNA follows: TGTGCCACCAGTGAAACGGGACGGCCTAGCACAGATACGCAGTATTTT. This codes for CATSETGRPSTDTQYF.

The rearrangement links TRBV20-1 to TRBJ2-7; 13 positions match TRBD2. The CDR3 runs 14 residues. V was pared by 5 bases and J by 2 bases, with 3 bases of the junction left unmatched. Germline V gene lookup returns CDR1 DFQATT and CDR2 SNEGSKA (reference sequence). The CDR3 loop reads CSAWTSGSTYEQYF. In DNA form, the CDR3 reads TGCAGTGCTTGGACTAGCGGGAGTACCTACGAGCAGTACTTC.